The next 29 T cell receptor beta chains were all read from a single sample in a study of control samples from healthy donors and cancer patients. TCRdb's copy holds only in-frame clones and misses some; the assay was immunoSEQ multiplex PCR. The table shows roughly 100,000 clones, with around 89% occurring only once. Sequencing was performed on blood. The receptors stem from a man in his thirties or forties in good health.

The rearrangement uses TRBV10-1 and TRBJ1-1; 11 nucleotides match TRBD1. Germline loops: CDR1 WNHNN, CDR2 SYGVQD (reference sequence). The CDR3 has 15 residues. J lost 5 bases, V lost 6 bases, and 8 bases had no gene match. CDR3: CASRKDRGLGTEAFF. The CDR3 DNA reads as TGCGCCAGCAGGAAGGACAGGGGGCTTGGGACTGAAGCTTTCTTT.

The V and J genes are TRBV7-9 and TRBJ2-2, with D perhaps TRBD2 (6 bases). V was clipped by 7 bases and J by 2 bases, with 8 bases between them. CDR1 is SEHNR and CDR2 is FQNEAQ in the germline V gene (reference sequence). The CDR3 contains 13 residues. This CDR3 is CASTGTNTGELFF. The CDR3 nucleotides are TGTGCCAGCACCGGGACTAACACCGGGGAGCTGTTTTTT.

This sequence joins TRBV7-6 and TRBJ2-2; D perhaps matches TRBD1 (6 bases). The CDR3 extends over 16 amino acids. With 0 bases removed from V and 5 bases from J, the gap between germline ends came to 13 bases. CDR1 and CDR2 (germline): SGHVS, FNYEAQ. CDR3 amino acids: CASSLALDSVTGELFF. The CDR3 DNA reads as TGTGCCAGCAGCTTAGCCTTGGACAGTGTGACCGGGGAGCTGTTTTTT.

The sample holds one count of this clone. The V call is TRBV19, the J call TRBJ1-4; 8 nucleotides agree with TRBD1. The germline V gene encodes CDR1 LNHDA and CDR2 SQIVND (reference sequence). V was clipped by 4 bases and J by 5 bases; unmatched bases: 3. The CDR3 totals 14 residues. The CDR3 loop is CASSRRQGNEKLFF. The DNA for the CDR3 is TGTGCCAGTAGTAGAAGACAGGGGAATGAAAAACTGTTTTTT.

The chain uses TRBV27 and TRBJ1-5; D remains unclear. CDR1 MNHEY and CDR2 SMNVEV come from the germline V gene (reference sequence). This CDR3 region has 15 residues. Trimming took off 3 bases at V and 2 bases at J, with 11 bases between the two ends. CDR3: CASSFWGARNQPQHF. CDR3 nucleotides: TGTGCCAGCAGTTTCTGGGGAGCACGCAATCAGCCCCAGCATTTT.

The J gene is TRBJ1-1, the V gene TRBV27; perhaps TRBD1 as D (6 bases). With 4 bases removed from V and 3 bases from J, the gap between germline ends came to 12 bases. CDR3 size: 14 residues. Germline V lookup: CDR1 MNHEY, CDR2 SMNVEV (reference sequence). For the CDR3, the DNA is TGTGCCAGCAGTTCCAAGGGGGGGTACACTGAAGCTTTCTTT. Protein product: CASSSKGGYTEAFF.

V gene TRBV4-3 combines with J gene TRBJ2-5; D might be TRBD1 or TRBD2, each matching 5 bases. V was pared by 8 bases and J by 6 bases, with 25 bases between. The CDR3 consists of 16 residues. The germline V gene encodes CDR1 LGHNA and CDR2 YSLEER. CDR3 nucleotide sequence: TGCGCCAGCCGAAGGAGTAGCCGGGGCCCCGAGCAGACCCAGTACTTC. Its translation: CASRRSSRGPEQTQYF.

This chain links TRBV28 with TRBJ2-7; TRBD1 matches at 12 bases. J gave up 4 bases and V 5 bases, and 9 bases lay outside the gene matches. Germline V gene lookup returns CDR1 MDHEN and CDR2 SYDVKM. The CDR3 sequence is 16 residues long. CDR3: CASSRHGTGGTYEQYF. CDR3 sequence (DNA): TGTGCCAGCAGTAGACACGGGACAGGGGGCACTTACGAGCAGTACTTC.

This clone was detected once. The genes are TRBV6-5 and TRBJ2-6; 8 nucleotides match TRBD1. The CDR3 is 15 amino acids. The germline V gene encodes CDR1 MNHEY and CDR2 SVGAGI. The J segment lost 0 bases and the V segment lost 6 bases, leaving 1 base of the junction unmatched. The CDR3 nucleotides are TGTGCCAGCAGGACAGGGGCCTCTGGGGCCAACGTCCTGACTTTC. This translates into CASRTGASGANVLTF.

Worth noting for this clone: It is unclear where the CDR3 begins or ends on the DNA, so no DNA is shown, and the CDR3 is as TCRdb lists it. The V call is TRBV6-2 or TRBV6-3, the J call TRBJ1-5; the table calls TRBD1, which could not be checked here. Per the germline V gene, CDR1 is MNHEY and CDR2 is SVGEGT. The CDR3 spans 16 amino acids, including both terminal residues. This CDR3 reads CASSTSDRAGNQPQHF.

This clone came up a few times. V and J are TRBV7-9 and TRBJ1-2; maybe TRBD1 (5 bases). This CDR3 contains 15 residues. V was clipped by 11 bases and J by 0 bases, with 19 bases between them. Germline V CDR1 and CDR2: SEHNR, FQNEAQ (reference sequence). CDR3 sequence: CAVLRVREANYGYTF. The CDR3 DNA follows: TGTGCCGTGCTGAGGGTCAGGGAAGCTAACTATGGCTACACCTTC. The variable domain in full, completed from reference TRBV7-9 and TRBJ1-2, reads DTGVSQNPRHKITKRGQNVTFRCDPISEHNRLYWYRQTLGQGPEFLTYFQNEAQLEKSRLLSDRFSAERPKGSFSTLEIQRTEQGDSAMYLCAVLRVREANYGYTFGSGTRLTVV.

This rearrangement joins TRBV7-9 to TRBJ1-5, with 12 bases fitting TRBD1. This CDR3 contains 18 residues. Germline V gene data show CDR1 as SEHNR and CDR2 as FQNEAQ (reference sequence). The junction had 8 bases not matched to a gene; V was cut back by 5 bases and J by 0 bases. Written as DNA, the CDR3 is TGTGCCAGCAGCCGCGGGACAGGGGGCCTATATAGCAATCAGCCCCAGCATTTT. Translated, it gives CASSRGTGGLYSNQPQHF. Based on the CDR3 plus reference TRBV7-9 and TRBJ1-5, the full variable domain is DTGVSQNPRHKITKRGQNVTFRCDPISEHNRLYWYRQTLGQGPEFLTYFQNEAQLEKSRLLSDRFSAERPKGSFSTLEIQRTEQGDSAMYLCASSRGTGGLYSNQPQHFGDGTRLSIL.

The chain links TRBV27 to TRBJ1-5; no reliable D call. Trimming took off 6 bases at V and 7 bases at J, with 10 bases between the two ends. The germline CDR1 and CDR2 sequences are MNHEY and SMNVEV (reference sequence). CDR3 length: 12 residues. The CDR3 reads CASREVGQPQHF. The CDR3 DNA reads TGTGCCAGCAGAGAAGTAGGACAGCCCCAGCATTTT.

The chain is built from TRBV18 and TRBJ1-4, with a possible D match to TRBD1 (5 bases). The CDR3 contains 12 residues. V was pared by 6 bases and J by 11 bases, with 13 bases between. Germline lookup yields CDR1 KGHSH and CDR2 LQKENI. Here the CDR3 reads CASSFSGLKLFF. DNA of the CDR3: TGTGCCAGCTCGTTTTCAGGGCTGAAACTGTTTTTT.

This chain connects TRBV7-2 to TRBJ2-5, with a possible D match to TRBD1 (7 bases). Germline values: CDR1 SGHTA, CDR2 FQGNSA. This CDR3 spans 15 amino acids. V was clipped by 6 bases and J by 6 bases, with 20 bases between them. The CDR3 reads CASSPGGSAGKTQYF. The CDR3 DNA reads as TGTGCCAGCAGTCCAGGGGGTAGTGCGGGGAAGACCCAGTACTTC. The whole variable domain, filled in from reference TRBV7-2 and TRBJ2-5, reads GAGVSQSPSNKVTEKGKDVELRCDPISGHTALYWYRQSLGQGLEFLIYFQGNSAPDKSGLPSDRFSAERTGGSVSTLTIQRTQQEDSAVYLCASSPGGSAGKTQYFGPGTRLLVL.

The chain uses TRBV28 and TRBJ2-7; maybe TRBD2 (6 bases). The V end lost 2 bases, the J end lost 2 bases, and 16 bases lay between the germline ends. CDR1 is MDHEN and CDR2 is SYDVKM in the germline V gene. CDR3 length equals 16 residues. CDR3 DNA: TGTGCCAGCAGTTTAAGGTCGGGACTGATCCCCTACGAGCAGTACTTC. It is translated as CASSLRSGLIPYEQYF.

In its sample, this clone was seen once. The CDR3 DNA sequence: TGCAGCGTTGAGGCGGGTCCCGGCCAAGAGACCCAGTACTTC. Protein product: CSVEAGPGQETQYF. The rearrangement uses TRBV29-1 and TRBJ2-5, with D maybe TRBD2 (5 bases). There are 14 residues in the CDR3. Germline CDR1 SQVTM, CDR2 ANQGSEA. V lost 3 bases to trimming and J lost 1 base, with 12 bases between them.

Written as DNA, the CDR3 is TGTGCCAGCAGTTTTCTATCCTCGAACACCGGGGAGCTGTTTTTT. Encoded protein: CASSFLSSNTGELFF. The chain uses TRBV6-2 or TRBV6-3 and TRBJ2-2; D gene uncertain. CDR1 MNHEY and CDR2 SVGEGT come from the germline V gene. This CDR3 contains 15 residues. V was cut by 4 bases and J by 0 bases, with 9 bases left in between.

The J gene is TRBJ1-2, the V gene TRBV2, with D tentatively TRBD1 (5 bases). Germline V gives CDR1 SNHLY, CDR2 FYNNEI. Trimming took off 3 bases at V and 5 bases at J, with 13 bases between the two ends. This CDR3 has 14 residues. CDR3 in amino acids: CASSDNGALYGYTF. The CDR3 coding sequence is TGTGCCAGCAGTGACAATGGGGCGCTTTATGGCTACACCTTC.

J is TRBJ2-1 and V is TRBV19, with D tentatively TRBD2 (5 bases). V lost 8 bases and J 7 bases, leaving 9 bases between the germline ends. Per the germline V gene, CDR1 is LNHDA and CDR2 is SQIVND (reference sequence). The CDR3 consists of 11 residues. In DNA form, the CDR3 reads TGTGCCAGTGTCGAGGGTAATGAGCAGTTCTTC. It yields the protein CASVEGNEQFF.

The V gene is TRBV4-1, the J gene TRBJ1-4; 10 nucleotides agree with TRBD1. Germline V CDR1 and CDR2: MGHRA, YSYEKL. The CDR3 covers 14 residues. The V and J ends lost 4 bases and 5 bases, in that order; junction bases with no gene match: 1. CDR3 bases: TGCGCCAGCAGCCGGACAGGGGGGAATGAAAAACTGTTTTTT. Translated: CASSRTGGNEKLFF.

This rearrangement joins TRBV7-2 to TRBJ2-1; TRBD2 matches 9 bases. Per the germline V gene, CDR1 is SGHTA and CDR2 is FQGNSA. This CDR3 comprises 16 residues. V gave up 1 base and J gave up 10 bases; unmatched junction bases: 11. The CDR3 region is CASSLVPASGIREQFF. The CDR3 DNA reads TGTGCCAGCAGCTTAGTCCCGGCTAGCGGGATCAGAGAGCAGTTCTTC.

The rearrangement uses TRBV19 and TRBJ1-2; D remains ambiguous. Germline V lookup: CDR1 LNHDA, CDR2 SQIVND (reference sequence). The V end lost 5 bases, the J end lost 5 bases, and 15 bases lay between the germline ends. The CDR3 length is 14 residues. This chain's CDR3 is CASSENRHTYGYTF. The CDR3 DNA follows: TGTGCCAGTAGTGAGAACCGACATACTTATGGCTACACCTTC.

This clone was observed once. J is TRBJ2-5 and V is TRBV12-5, with 9 positions matching TRBD1. The CDR3 loop spans 13 amino acids. V shed 6 bases and J 10 bases; nucleotides not matched to a gene: 9. CDR1 and CDR2 from the germline V gene are LGHNT and FRNRAP. The CDR3 nucleotides read TGTGCTAGTGGACAGGGGGGACAGGGAAACCAGTACTTC. Translation: CASGQGGQGNQYF.

The chain carries TRBV5-5 and TRBJ2-2, with D perhaps matching TRBD2 (6 bases). Germline V gene data show CDR1 as SGHKS and CDR2 as YYEKEE (reference sequence). Trimming cost V 4 bases and J 1 base, with 14 bases left between them. The CDR3 loop spans 16 amino acids. The CDR3 nucleotides are TGTGCCAGCAGCGGGGGGACTTCTCTGAACACCGGGGAGCTGTTTTTT. It translates to CASSGGTSLNTGELFF. Drawing the rest from reference TRBV5-5 and TRBJ2-2, the complete variable domain is DAGVTQSPTHLIKTRGQQVTLRCSPISGHKSVSWYQQVLGQGPQFIFQYYEKEERGRGNFPDRFSARQFPNYSSELNVNALLLGDSALYLCASSGGTSLNTGELFFGEGSRLTVL.

This rearrangement joins TRBV24-1 to TRBJ2-3, with 9 bases aligning to TRBD1. The CDR3 covers 16 residues. Per the germline V gene, CDR1 is KGHDR and CDR2 is SFDVKD. V gave up 2 bases and J gave up 3 bases; unmatched junction bases: 5. Written as DNA, the CDR3 is TGTGCCACCAGTGATTCTGGGACAGGGTGGACAGATACGCAGTATTTT. Protein product: CATSDSGTGWTDTQYF.

This clone came up once. The rearrangement uses TRBV24-1 and TRBJ2-3; 9 bases line up with TRBD1. V trimming: 3 bases; J trimming: 4 bases; junction bases outside the gene matches: 7. This CDR3 spans 16 amino acids. From germline, CDR1 is KGHDR and CDR2 SFDVKD. As DNA, the CDR3 is TGTGCCACCAGTGATAAGGGCGGACAGGGGTCAGATACGCAGTATTTT. This translates into CATSDKGGQGSDTQYF.

The V and J genes are TRBV7-2 and TRBJ1-2; D unclear. The V gene's germline CDR1 is SGHTA and CDR2 FQGNSA. Trimming took off 1 base at V and 4 bases at J, with 10 bases between the two ends. CDR3 length equals 14 residues. The CDR3 DNA reads TGTGCCAGCAGCTTAGACCCCGGGGTCTATGGCTACACCTTC. Translation gives CASSLDPGVYGYTF. Full variable domain (outside the CDR3, taken from reference TRBV7-2 and TRBJ1-2): GAGVSQSPSNKVTEKGKDVELRCDPISGHTALYWYRQSLGQGLEFLIYFQGNSAPDKSGLPSDRFSAERTGGSVSTLTIQRTQQEDSAVYLCASSLDPGVYGYTFGSGTRLTVV.

The rearrangement uses TRBV6-2 or TRBV6-3 and TRBJ1-4; TRBD1 aligns across 9 bases. V lost 0 bases, J lost 5 bases, and 1 base stayed unmatched. In germline, CDR1 is MNHEY, CDR2 SVGEGT. The CDR3 has 15 amino acids. The CDR3 nucleotides read TGTGCCAGCAGTTACTCCGGGACAGGGAATGAAAAACTGTTTTTT. Protein sequence: CASSYSGTGNEKLFF.